These T cell receptor beta chains were read from a single sample in a study of blood T cell repertoires in COVID-19. Profiled with immunoSEQ multiplex PCR; TCRdb holds only in-frame clones, not every one. The sample has hundreds of thousands of clones, 80% to 90% seen once. Specimen: peripheral blood. The receptor source for this set is a woman aged 30 to 39 with active or convalescent COVID-19. Both conserved end residues are part of each CDR3. The D gene is left open where the match is weak. The listing skips clone size in some rows; elsewhere it reads once, few, many or a size class.

TRBV19	TRBD2	TRBJ2-1	once	CAPWAPGLYNEQFF	TGTGCCCCTTGGGCCCCGGGACTATACAATGAGCAGTTCTTC
TRBV6-2/TRBV6-3	TRBD1	TRBJ1-3	.	CASSYPKDRVWSGNTIYF	TGTGCCAGCAGTTACCCCAAGGACAGGGTTTGGTCTGGAAACACCATATATTTT
TRBV4-1	.	TRBJ1-2	.	CASSQDPSGYTF	TGCGCCAGCAGCCAAGATCCTAGTGGCTACACCTTC
TRBV14	.	TRBJ1-2	once	CASSQDSLRGGYTF	TGTGCCAGCAGCCAAGACAGCCTCCGGGGGGGCTACACCTTC
TRBV7-9	.	TRBJ1-2	once	CASLFCGSNYGYTF	TGTGCCAGCCTTTTTTGCGGCTCTAACTATGGCTACACCTTC
TRBV5-4	.	TRBJ2-3	.	CASSLSRADTQYF	TGTGCCAGCAGCTTATCCAGGGCAGATACGCAGTATTTT
TRBV25-1	.	TRBJ1-1	.	CASSVLAAGNTEAFF	TGTGCCAGCAGTGTCTTGGCGGCTGGAAACACTGAAGCTTTCTTT
TRBV7-9	.	TRBJ1-2	.	CASSLAAGEYGYTF	TGTGCCAGCAGCTTAGCCGCAGGGGAGTATGGCTACACCTTC
TRBV19	TRBD1	TRBJ1-5	.	CASSVGTGHQPQHF	TGTGCCAGTAGTGTCGGGACAGGGCATCAGCCCCAGCATTTT
TRBV6-1	.	TRBJ1-4	once	CASSEYVRAINEKLFF	TGTGCCAGCAGTGAGTACGTGAGGGCCATTAATGAAAAACTGTTTTTT
TRBV25-1	.	TRBJ2-7	.	CASRPPGHSYEQYF	TGTGCCAGCAGGCCGCCGGGACACTCCTACGAGCAGTACTTC
TRBV7-8	.	TRBJ2-7	.	CASSLEWGAYEQYF	TGTGCCAGCAGCTTAGAATGGGGGGCCTACGAGCAGTACTTC
TRBV6-5	.	TRBJ1-3	once	CATLTNRGGNTIYF	TGTGCCACCCTTACGAACCGGGGTGGAAACACCATATATTTT
TRBV10-1	.	TRBJ2-4	.	CASSDGGAGKNIQYF	TGCGCCAGCAGTGATGGGGGCGCTGGCAAAAACATTCAGTACTTC
TRBV7-5	.	TRBJ2-7	.	CVRSPGTGRNEQYF	TGTGTCAGAAGCCCCGGGACAGGTCGCAACGAGCAGTACTTC
TRBV4-1	.	TRBJ2-2	.	CASSQDPEVANTGELFF	TGCGCCAGCAGCCAAGACCCGGAGGTAGCGAACACCGGGGAGCTGTTTTTT
TRBV5-6	TRBD2	TRBJ2-1	.	CASSSLAGTYNEQFF	TGTGCCAGCAGCTCCCTAGCGGGGACTTACAATGAGCAGTTCTTC
TRBV4-1	TRBD1	TRBJ1-4	.	CASSVTGTGDEKLFF	TGCGCCAGCAGCGTAACCGGGACAGGGGATGAAAAACTGTTTTTT
TRBV6-5	TRBD2	TRBJ2-1	.	CASTNGRGRNEQFF	TGTGCCAGCACTAACGGGAGGGGCCGTAATGAGCAGTTCTTC
TRBV2	TRBD2	TRBJ2-3	.	CASSPLAENTDTQYF	TGTGCCAGCAGCCCCCTAGCGGAAAACACAGATACGCAGTATTTT
TRBV29-1	.	TRBJ1-2	.	CSVRWANGYTF	TGCAGCGTCCGGTGGGCGAATGGCTACACCTTC
TRBV5-1	.	TRBJ2-4	.	CASSLEDSFSAQNIQYF	TGCGCCAGCAGCTTGGAGGACAGCTTTTCAGCCCAAAACATTCAGTACTTC
TRBV11-3	.	TRBJ2-1	few	CASSLVTSSYNEQFF	TGTGCCAGCAGCTTAGTTACGAGCTCCTACAATGAGCAGTTCTTC
TRBV27	TRBD1	TRBJ2-1	.	CASSSPQQGRYNEQFF	TGTGCCAGCAGTTCCCCCCAACAGGGGCGATACAATGAGCAGTTCTTC
TRBV29-1	.	TRBJ1-5	.	CSVGGGQGQPQHF	TGCAGCGTTGGGGGGGGCCAGGGTCAGCCCCAGCATTTT
TRBV15	.	TRBJ2-5	.	CATSRDVAGGETQYF	TGTGCCACCAGCAGAGATGTCGCAGGGGGGGAGACCCAGTACTTC
TRBV29-1	.	TRBJ2-5	.	CSVVGGAVQETQYF	TGCAGCGTTGTTGGGGGGGCTGTACAAGAGACCCAGTACTTC
TRBV2	TRBD1	TRBJ1-4	.	CASSEAEKNRGLGNEKLFF	TGTGCCAGCAGTGAAGCTGAAAAAAACAGGGGATTGGGTAATGAAAAACTGTTTTTT
TRBV18	.	TRBJ1-1	.	CASSLRRVEGAFF	TGTGCCAGCTCACTCCGTCGTGTGGAGGGGGCTTTCTTT
TRBV27	.	TRBJ2-1	.	CASSPPPVPSSYNEQFF	TGTGCCAGCAGTCCCCCCCCCGTTCCCAGCTCCTACAATGAGCAGTTCTTC
TRBV3-1/TRBV3-2	TRBD1	TRBJ2-7	few	CASSQGRRQGTSEQYF	TGTGCCAGCAGCCAAGGCAGGAGACAGGGGACATCCGAGCAGTACTTC
TRBV4-1	.	TRBJ1-1	.	CASSQLQGLATEAFF	TGCGCCAGCAGCCAACTCCAGGGACTGGCCACTGAAGCTTTCTTT
TRBV6-5	.	TRBJ1-1	.	CASTTAWGPEAFF	TGTGCCAGCACCACCGCATGGGGCCCCGAAGCTTTCTTT
TRBV20-1	TRBD1	TRBJ2-1	.	CSASLGQLTSYNEQFF	TGCAGTGCTAGTTTGGGACAGCTGACCTCCTACAATGAGCAGTTCTTC
TRBV2	.	TRBJ1-1	few	CASTLREATEAFF	TGTGCCAGCACTCTCCGGGAAGCTACTGAAGCTTTCTTT
TRBV18	.	TRBJ1-2	.	CASSPPSGGEYGYTF	TGTGCCAGCTCACCACCGAGCGGGGGCGAGTATGGCTACACCTTC
TRBV5-6	TRBD1	TRBJ2-2	few	CASSEAQQGAPAGELFF	TGTGCCAGCAGCGAGGCTCAGCAGGGGGCGCCGGCCGGGGAGCTGTTTTTT
TRBV6-4	.	TRBJ1-1	.	CASSWETNTEAFF	TGTGCCAGCAGTTGGGAGACTAACACTGAAGCTTTCTTT
TRBV4-1	TRBD1	TRBJ1-5	.	CASSQITGERQPQHF	TGCGCCAGCAGCCAAATTACAGGGGAACGTCAGCCCCAGCATTTT
TRBV6-1	.	TRBJ2-1	.	CASSEVAATYNEQFF	TGTGCCAGCAGTGAAGTAGCGGCAACCTACAATGAGCAGTTCTTC
TRBV19	TRBD2	TRBJ2-3	.	CASSIGAGGADTQYF	TGTGCCAGTAGTATCGGAGCGGGAGGAGCAGATACGCAGTATTTT